These T cell receptor beta chains were read from a single sample in a study of blood T cell repertoires in COVID-19. This table comes from immunoSEQ multiplex PCR, and its TCRdb copy is limited to in-frame clones, with some not included. The table has roughly 96,000 clones, about 81% seen once. Sequenced sample: peripheral blood. Source of these receptors: a man between 60 and 75 years old with acute or convalescent COVID-19. Each CDR3 is given without its conserved first and last residue.

TRBV4-1	TRBJ1-1	ASSQEGRGDTEAF
TRBV18	TRBJ2-5	ASSIQGKETQY
TRBV29-1	TRBJ2-1	SVEASAYNEQF
TRBV7-8	TRBJ1-6	ASSLAVTGYNSPLH
TRBV5-1	TRBJ1-1	ASSFTGTDTEAF
TRBV7-8	TRBJ2-5	ASTPSGGGHRETQY
TRBV19	TRBJ1-1	ASSLGVGTEAF
TRBV9	TRBJ2-1	ASSVSGRISNEQF
TRBV19	TRBJ1-5	ASSLGTYQPQH
TRBV5-1	TRBJ1-2	ASSGDGGSGGYT
TRBV7-9	TRBJ1-1	ASSPIKTGSGTEAF
TRBV3-1/TRBV3-2	TRBJ1-6	ASSQDTGRADSPLH
TRBV5-1	TRBJ1-2	ASSWEANYGYT
TRBV24-1	TRBJ2-1	ATSDPLSEQF
TRBV12-5	TRBJ1-2	ASQSAGNYGYT
TRBV7-9	TRBJ2-3	ASSPGLAGEVDTQY
TRBV24-1	TRBJ2-3	ATSDPWLASDTQY
TRBV18	TRBJ2-1	ASSLPGTRVNNEQF
TRBV18	TRBJ2-2	ASSPLGEAGELF
TRBV19	TRBJ1-4	ASSRGSVNEKLF
TRBV30	TRBJ1-2	AWAGTGGHGYT
TRBV6-5	TRBJ1-5	ASSLGGTGNQPQH
TRBV27	TRBJ2-7	ASRLKVRSYEQY